This T cell receptor beta chain derives from a study of identical twins. Study findings and constraints: In beta out-of-frame sequences, the excess sharing between twins was weaker.

Notes on this clonotype: Its specificity is unknown.

The CDR3 has 15 residues. CDR1 is ENHRY, CDR2 SYGVKD, per germline. V trimming: 2 bases; J trimming: 3 bases; junction bases outside the gene matches: 2. Template switching added a universal primer site, and cDNA bore unique molecular identifiers. One entry per CDR3 protein, called by TCRdb with MiXCR from the 5' RACE reads. This sample has 250,000 to 350,000 distinct CDR3 sequences; more than 8% occur once, and the top ten carry 7% to 8.5%. These data also formed part of another study, on yellow fever vaccine responses in identical twins.

Sequencing was performed on CD8+ T cells sorted from blood. The receptor was derived from a woman under 30 in good health. The chain has TRBV10-3 and TRBJ2-2; 8 nucleotides line up with TRBD1. The CDR3 region has the DNA TGTGCCATCAGTGAGGGACAGGGTTACACCGGGGAGCTGTTTTTT. Encoded protein: CAISEGQGYTGELFF.